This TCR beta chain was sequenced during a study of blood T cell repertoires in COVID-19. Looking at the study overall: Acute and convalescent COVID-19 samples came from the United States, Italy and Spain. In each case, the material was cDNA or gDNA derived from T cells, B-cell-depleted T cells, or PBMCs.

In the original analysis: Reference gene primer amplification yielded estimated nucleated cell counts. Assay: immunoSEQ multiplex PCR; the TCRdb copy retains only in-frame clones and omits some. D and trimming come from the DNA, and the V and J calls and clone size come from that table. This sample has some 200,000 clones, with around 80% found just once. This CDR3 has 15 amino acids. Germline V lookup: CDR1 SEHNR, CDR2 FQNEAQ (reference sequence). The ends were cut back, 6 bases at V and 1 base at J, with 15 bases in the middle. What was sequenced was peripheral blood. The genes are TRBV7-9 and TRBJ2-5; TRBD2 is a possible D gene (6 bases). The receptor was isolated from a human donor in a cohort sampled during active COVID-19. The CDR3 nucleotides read TGTGCCAGCAGTTCGAGACCGGGACTCCAAGAGACCCAGTACTTC. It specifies CASSSRPGLQETQYF.